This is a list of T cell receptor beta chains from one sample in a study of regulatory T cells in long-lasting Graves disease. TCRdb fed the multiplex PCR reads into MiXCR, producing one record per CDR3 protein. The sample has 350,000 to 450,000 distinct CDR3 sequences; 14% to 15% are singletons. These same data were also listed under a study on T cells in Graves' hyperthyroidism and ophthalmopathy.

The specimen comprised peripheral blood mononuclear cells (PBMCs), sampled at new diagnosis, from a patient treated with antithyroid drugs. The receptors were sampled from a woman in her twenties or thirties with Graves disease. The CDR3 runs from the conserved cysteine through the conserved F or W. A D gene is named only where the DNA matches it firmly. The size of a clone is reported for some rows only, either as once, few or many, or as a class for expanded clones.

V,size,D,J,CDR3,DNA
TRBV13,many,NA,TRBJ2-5,CASSLEMEETQYF,TGTGCCAGCAGCTTAGAAATGGAAGAGACCCAGTACTTC
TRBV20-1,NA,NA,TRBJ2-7,CSASWNYEQYF,TGCAGTGCTTCTTGGAACTACGAGCAGTACTTC
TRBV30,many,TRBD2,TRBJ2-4,CAWSVRRGGENIQYF,TGTGCCTGGAGTGTACGGCGGGGGGGAGAAAACATTCAGTACTTC
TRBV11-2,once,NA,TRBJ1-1,CASSWREEVNAEAFF,TGTGCCAGCAGCTGGAGGGAAGAAGTTAACGCTGAAGCTTTCTTT
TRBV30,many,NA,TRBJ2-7,CAWSGPAGTYEQYF,TGTGCCTGGAGCGGACCGGCCGGAACCTACGAGCAGTACTTC
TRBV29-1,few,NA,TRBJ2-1,CSVAKYGNGEQFF,TGCAGCGTTGCGAAATACGGGAATGGTGAGCAGTTCTTC
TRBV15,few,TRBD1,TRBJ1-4,CATSIRGSEKLFF,TGTGCCACCAGCATCAGGGGGTCTGAAAAACTGTTTTTT
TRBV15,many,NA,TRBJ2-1,CATSSGPENEQFF,TGTGCCACCAGCTCCGGACCCGAAAATGAGCAGTTCTTC
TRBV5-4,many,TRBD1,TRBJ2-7,CASSLMGTGQGPGEQYF,TGTGCCAGCAGCTTAATGGGGACAGGCCAAGGACCGGGCGAGCAGTACTTC
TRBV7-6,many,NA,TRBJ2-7,CASSVGATRASYEQYF,TGTGCCAGCAGCGTAGGGGCGACTAGAGCCTCCTACGAGCAGTACTTC
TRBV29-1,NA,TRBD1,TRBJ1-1,CSVTRDRGILEAFF,TGCAGCGTGACCCGGGACAGGGGTATTTTGGAAGCTTTCTTT
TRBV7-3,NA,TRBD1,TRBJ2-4,CASSPSQGAKNIQYF,TGTGCCAGCAGCCCGAGTCAGGGGGCTAAAAACATTCAGTACTTC
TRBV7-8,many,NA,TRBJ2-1,CASRLRDYNEQFF,TGTGCCAGCAGGCTAAGGGACTACAATGAGCAGTTCTTC
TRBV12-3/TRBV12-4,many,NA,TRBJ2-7,CASLDGSSYEQYF,TGTGCCAGCTTAGACGGGAGCTCCTACGAGCAGTACTTC